Reported below is one T cell receptor (beta chain). What it recognizes is unknown. The sample is drawn from a study of cytomegalovirus exposure and HLA in healthy donors. Study results and caveats: An Asian-associated ancestry cluster reportedly showed fewer N-insertions than the approximately 650-donor mean in a later analysis. Cytomegalovirus status was reportedly diagnosed by the classifier with high specificity and sensitivity. A missense variant in DCLRE1C was later tied to TCR beta V- and J-gene trimming. Reported findings show TCR beta sequences accurately forecast HLA-A and HLA-B alleles in most subjects.

The PCR ran on 60 Vbeta and 13 Jbeta primers. This table comes from immunoSEQ multiplex PCR, and its TCRdb copy is limited to in-frame clones, with some not included. The repertoire holds roughly 180,000 clones, with over 70% as singletons. This TCR was sampled from a male donor in good health and CMV-seronegative. Sequencing was carried out using PBMCs.

The CDR3 nucleotides are TGTGCCATCAGTGAGACATACAATGAGCAGTTCTTC. Its translation: CAISETYNEQFF. The chain combines TRBV10-3 with TRBJ2-1; no reliable D call. Germline-derived CDR1 and CDR2 are ENHRY and SYGVKD. Trimming removed 2 bases at V and 4 bases at J, with 3 bases between. CDR3 size: 12 residues.